This TCR beta chain derives from a study of blood T cells in healthy people across ages. PCR was performed a second time for about 7 to 12 cycles using a sample-barcoded 5' primer and a J-beta primer mix. Using its own MiXCR run on the 5' RACE reads, TCRdb lists one record per CDR3 protein. The repertoire holds just under 900,000 distinct CDR3 sequences, with more than 25% as singletons. The CDR3 is 13 amino acids. Germline V lookup: CDR1 MNHEY, CDR2 SVGEGT. Trimming stripped 9 bases from V and 7 bases from J, with 13 bases between. This receptor was identified in an elderly woman in good health. What was sequenced was blood. The chain combines TRBV6-2 or TRBV6-3 with TRBJ1-6; tentatively, D is TRBD1 (5 bases). CDR3: CASLRQWNSPLHF. The CDR3 DNA is TGTGCCAGTTTACGACAGTGGAATTCACCCCTCCACTTT.